This T cell receptor beta chain was obtained from a study of shared clonotypes between healthy human individuals (TCRdb year 2020). Broadly, across the study: The cohort included a few men and a couple of women between 18 and 49 years of age. Each donor's leukapheresis produced roughly between about 0.9 and 9.5 billion PBMCs. To increase sequencing depth and limit assay-specific biases, different laboratories used diverse techniques to prepare libraries and sequence TCR repertoires. For each donor, CD4 naive and CD4 memory were each given three plates, CD8 naive was given two plates, and CD8 memory was given one plate. To estimate repertoire size and how much clonotype sharing occurs between individuals, the study deeply sequenced the blood TCR repertoires of roughly 5 healthy adults.

TCR CDR3 regions were amplified from genomic DNA by multiplex PCR using the deep immunoSEQ assay. For each cell subset, the extracted genomic DNA was distributed evenly across all wells of several immunoSEQ 96-well plates, and each plate served as one replicate. Each replicate PCR for sorted subsets received roughly 200 ng genomic DNA, equal to tens of thousands of T cell genomes. Purified libraries were measured with a Qubit 3.0 fluorometer, size-checked on a Bioanalyzer 2100, and measured again with the KAPA Library Quantification kit. Every immunoSEQ 96-well plate was sequenced on a separate single-read 150-cycle Illumina NextSeq 550 flow cell. The paper's data handling went like this. Because the immunoSEQ output held only junctional sequences and lacked quality scores, the filtering could not match the filtering applied to full-length reads. Sequences were annotated with PyIR, a Python wrapper for IgBLAST v1.9, and V/J genes and CDR3 were assigned using IMGT germline references. Reads were filtered out if the reads had weak V/J assignments (E-value above 1e-6), no CDR3, stop codons, out-of-frame junctions, or ambiguous translated residues. V3J clonotypes were defined as sequences sharing the same inferred V gene, J gene, and CDR3 amino acid sequence. To compute the percentage overlap between repertoires, the number of shared unique clonotypes was divided by the size of the smaller repertoire. Richness of each repertoire was evaluated using RTK rarefaction, the Chao1 estimator, and Recon v2.1 estimates of unobserved clonotypes. OLGA was used to compute generation probabilities for all TCRbeta clonotypes that the gDNA method yielded from a handful of donors. What TCRdb holds here is the immuneACCESS table cut down to in-frame rearrangements. Part of the clones is not present; checked against another copy, under half of the missing clones reflect an unresolved V gene, and the others are unexplained. V and J calls and clone size follow that table, whereas D and trimming were derived from the DNA. In this sample the table shows about 2.5 million clones, 85% to 95% of which occur a single time. The top ten clones comprise around 0.4% of the sample.

The donors were healthy, HIV-negative adults with no recently reported acute infections or vaccinations. Only Caucasian adults living in Nashville, Tennessee, USA were represented among the donors. CD4+ T cells were enriched by magnetic negative selection; naive cells were then positively selected on CD45RA, and the negative fraction formed the memory subset. Blood was collected by leukapheresis, and PBMCs were isolated by Ficoll-Histopaque density gradient centrifugation and then cryopreserved in liquid nitrogen vapor phase. Purity and quantity of every magnetically sorted T cell population were checked by analytical flow cytometry. Genomic DNA was isolated from every sorted fraction and measured by UV absorbance on a Nanodrop 2000c. CDR1 MDHEN and CDR2 SYDVKM are derived from the germline V gene. Trimming costs V 5 bases and J 2 bases, and their ends lie 10 bases apart. Taken from cysteine to phenylalanine, the CDR3 has 13 residues. Just CDR3 DNA is preserved here, 39 bases in frame from base 1.

Beyond this particular receptor, the publication reports: The genetic and exposure-history diversity represented was limited by the small number of donors. Sampling was limited to blood, and TCR repertoires in tissue likely differ from TCR repertoires in blood. Naive subsets generally had larger estimated clonotype richness than memory subsets. Higher generation probabilities were observed for clonotypes shared by all four sorted-subset donors than for non-shared clonotypes. Incomplete sequencing was indicated by rarefaction of sorted-subset datasets, despite the large sequencing depth. Sharing across several donors was observed for roughly 5.4% of naive CD4, 3.5% of naive CD8, over 2% of memory CD4, and about 0.39% of memory CD8 clonotypes. Pairwise subsampling led to the expectation that sequencing depth would affect the degree of clonotype sharing among donors.

Concerning this clone itself: This receptor's antigen is unknown. Base qualities are not provided; no much larger clone lies one nucleotide away.

The receptor's source is a man younger than 35 in good health. Some clones in this sample may be carry-over from other donors' samples. The specimen sequenced was naive CD4+ T cells from PBMCs. Sample cell subset or site, as interpreted from the label and publication: CD45RA+ positively selected. Here the chain combines TRBV28 and TRBJ2-7, with the D gene not confidently named. The sequenced DNA is TGTGCCAGCAGTCTCGCCGAGCCCTACGAGCAGTACTTC. Translated, this is CASSLAEPYEQYF.